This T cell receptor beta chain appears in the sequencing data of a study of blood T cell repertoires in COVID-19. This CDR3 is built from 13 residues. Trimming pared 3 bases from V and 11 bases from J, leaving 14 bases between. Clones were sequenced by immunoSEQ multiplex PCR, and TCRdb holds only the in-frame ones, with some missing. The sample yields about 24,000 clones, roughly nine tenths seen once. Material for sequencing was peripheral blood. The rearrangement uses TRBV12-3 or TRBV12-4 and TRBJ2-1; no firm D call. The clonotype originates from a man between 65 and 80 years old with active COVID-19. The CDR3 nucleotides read TGTGCCAGCAGTTTGGGTCCGGAGAGGCAGCAGTTCTTC. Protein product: CASSLGPERQQFF.